This T cell receptor beta chain stems from a study of siplizumab effects on memory and regulatory T cells. Broader study findings: Proliferating Tregs from siplizumab cultures lacked functional confirmation of suppression. Significantly reduced by siplizumab was the cumulative frequency of alloreactive sequences, namely those traceable to unstimulated CD4+ memory cells.

Sequencing was performed with immunoSEQ multiplex PCR; in TCRdb, only in-frame clones are kept and a portion is missing. Among approximately 90,000 clones listed, roughly 94% were seen once. Trimming cost V 6 bases and J 5 bases, with 14 bases left between them. The CDR3 runs 15 residues. Germline CDR1 is MNHEY and CDR2 is SVGAGI. Worth noting for this clone: Its antigen is undetermined.

The TCR sequence derives from a human donor in good health. The sequencing input was non-Treg CD4+ T cells sorted from blood. This sequence joins TRBV6-5 and TRBJ1-6, with TRBD1 as a possible D gene (6 bases). Here the CDR3 reads CASRGTGYDNSPLHF. The CDR3 DNA is TGTGCCAGCAGGGGAACAGGGTACGATAATTCACCCCTCCACTTT.